This T cell receptor (beta chain) stems from a study of blood T cell repertoires in COVID-19. The wider study: Samples representing acute and convalescent COVID-19 were sourced from the United States, Italy and Spain. T cells, B-cell-depleted T cells, or PBMCs provided the cDNA or gDNA that served as material.

Libraries were prepared by immunoSEQ multiplex PCR; TCRdb keeps only in-frame clonotypes and omits some of them. The sample records 350,000 or so clones, roughly 89% being singletons. CDR1 MDHEN and CDR2 SYDVKM come from the germline V gene. The CDR3 contains 12 residues. V was shortened by 6 bases and J by 5 bases, with 8 bases between the two germline ends. Patients from Seattle were sampled longitudinally, starting during active infection. The sequencing input was peripheral blood. The receptor comes from a woman aged 55-70 years with COVID-19, enrolled during active disease. This chain links TRBV28 with TRBJ1-5; D not certain. The CDR3 coding sequence is TGTGCCAGCAGCTGGGGAGATCAGCCCCAGCATTTT. It codes for CASSWGDQPQHF.